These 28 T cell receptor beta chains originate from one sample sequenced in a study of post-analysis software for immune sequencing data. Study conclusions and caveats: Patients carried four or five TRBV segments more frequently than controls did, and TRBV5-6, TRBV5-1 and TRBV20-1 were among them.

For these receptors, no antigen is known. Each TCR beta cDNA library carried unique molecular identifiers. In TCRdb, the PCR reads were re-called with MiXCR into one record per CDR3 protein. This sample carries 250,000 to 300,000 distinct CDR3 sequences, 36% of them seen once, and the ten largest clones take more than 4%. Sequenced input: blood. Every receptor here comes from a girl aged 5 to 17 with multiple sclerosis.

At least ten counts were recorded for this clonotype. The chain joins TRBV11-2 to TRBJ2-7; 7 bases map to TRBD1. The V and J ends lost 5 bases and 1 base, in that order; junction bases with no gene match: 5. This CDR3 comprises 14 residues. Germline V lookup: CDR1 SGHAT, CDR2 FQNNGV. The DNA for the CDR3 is TGTGCCAGCAGCACCGGGACAGAATCCTACGAGCAGTACTTC. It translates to CASSTGTESYEQYF. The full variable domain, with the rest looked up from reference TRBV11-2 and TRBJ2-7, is EAGVAQSPRYKIIEKRQSVAFWCNPISGHATLYWYQQILGQGPKLLIQFQNNGVVDDSQLPKDRFSAERLKGVDSTLKIQPAKLEDSAVYLCASSTGTESYEQYFGPGTRLTVT.

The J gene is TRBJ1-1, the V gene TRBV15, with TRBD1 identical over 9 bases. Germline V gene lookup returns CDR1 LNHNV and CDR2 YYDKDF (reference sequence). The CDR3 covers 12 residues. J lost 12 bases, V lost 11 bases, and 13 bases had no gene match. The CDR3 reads CASAPGTGRPFF. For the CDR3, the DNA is TGTGCCTCAGCTCCCGGGACAGGGAGACCTTTCTTT. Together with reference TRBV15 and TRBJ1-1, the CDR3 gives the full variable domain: DAMVIQNPRYQVTQFGKPVTLSCSQTLNHNVMYWYQQKSSQAPKLLFHYYDKDFNNEADTPDNFQSRRPNTSFCFLDIRSPGLGDTAMYLCASAPGTGRPFFGQGTRLTVV.

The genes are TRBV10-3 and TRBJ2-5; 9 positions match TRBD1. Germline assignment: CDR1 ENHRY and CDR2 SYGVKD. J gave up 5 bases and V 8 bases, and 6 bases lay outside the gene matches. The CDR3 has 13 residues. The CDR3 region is CAIGTGLEETQYF. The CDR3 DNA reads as TGTGCCATCGGGACAGGGCTGGAGGAGACCCAGTACTTC.

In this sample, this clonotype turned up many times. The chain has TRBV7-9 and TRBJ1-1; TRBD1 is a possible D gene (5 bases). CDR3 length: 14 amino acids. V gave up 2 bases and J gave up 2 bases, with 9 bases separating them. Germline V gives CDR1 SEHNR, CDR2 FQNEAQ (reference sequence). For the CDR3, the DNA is TGTGCCAGCAGCTTATCCTGGACAAACACTGAAGCTTTCTTT. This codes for CASSLSWTNTEAFF.

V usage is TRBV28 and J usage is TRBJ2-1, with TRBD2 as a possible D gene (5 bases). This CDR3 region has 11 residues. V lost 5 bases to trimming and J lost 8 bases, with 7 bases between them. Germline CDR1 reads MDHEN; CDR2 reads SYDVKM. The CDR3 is CASSPDYEQFF. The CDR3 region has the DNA TGTGCCAGCAGTCCGGACTATGAGCAGTTCTTC.

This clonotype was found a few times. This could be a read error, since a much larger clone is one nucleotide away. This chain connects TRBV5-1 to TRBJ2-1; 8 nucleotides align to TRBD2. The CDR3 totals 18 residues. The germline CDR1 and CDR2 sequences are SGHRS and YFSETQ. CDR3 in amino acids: CASSLVGISGTLGNERFF. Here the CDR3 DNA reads TGCGCCAGCAGCTTGGTGGGGATTAGCGGGACCCTGGGGAATGAGCGGTTCTTC.

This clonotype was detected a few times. DNA for the CDR3: TGTGCCATCAGTGAGTCGAGGGGTGGCACCGGGGAGCTGTTTTTT. Its protein is CAISESRGGTGELFF. This chain links TRBV10-3 with TRBJ2-2, with D possibly called TRBD1 or TRBD2 (5 bases each). CDR3 length equals 15 residues. Germline CDR1 reads ENHRY; CDR2 reads SYGVKD. Between the trimmed V and J ends, which lost 0 bases and 4 bases, there was a span of 9 bases.

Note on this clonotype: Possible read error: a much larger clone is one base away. The CDR3 sequence: CASTTRREVAGEQFF. The CDR3 DNA reads TGTGCCAGCACCACTAGGCGGGAGGTTGCAGGTGAGCAGTTCTTC. This chain connects TRBV12-3 or TRBV12-4 to TRBJ2-1; 8 positions agree with TRBD2. The V and J ends lost 7 bases and 9 bases, in that order; junction bases with no gene match: 14. This CDR3 region has 15 residues.

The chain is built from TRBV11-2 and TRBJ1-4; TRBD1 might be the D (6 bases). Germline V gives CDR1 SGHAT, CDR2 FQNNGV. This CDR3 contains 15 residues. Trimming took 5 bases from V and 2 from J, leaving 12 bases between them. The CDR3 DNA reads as TGTGCCAGCAGCCCAGGGGAACGGACTAATGAAAAACTGTTTTTT. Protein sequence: CASSPGERTNEKLFF.

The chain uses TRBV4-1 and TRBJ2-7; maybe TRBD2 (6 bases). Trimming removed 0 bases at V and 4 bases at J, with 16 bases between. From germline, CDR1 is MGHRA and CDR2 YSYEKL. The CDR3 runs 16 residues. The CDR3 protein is CASSQEERALRYEQYF. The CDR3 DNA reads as TGCGCCAGCAGCCAAGAGGAGCGGGCTCTTCGGTACGAGCAGTACTTC.

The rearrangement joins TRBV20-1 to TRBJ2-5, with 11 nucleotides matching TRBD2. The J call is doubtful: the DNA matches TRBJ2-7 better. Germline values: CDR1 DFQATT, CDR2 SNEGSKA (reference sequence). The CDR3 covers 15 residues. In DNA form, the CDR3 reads TGCAGTGCTCCGCGGGGGACTAGCGGAACCTACGAGCAGTACTTC. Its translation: CSAPRGTSGTYEQYF.

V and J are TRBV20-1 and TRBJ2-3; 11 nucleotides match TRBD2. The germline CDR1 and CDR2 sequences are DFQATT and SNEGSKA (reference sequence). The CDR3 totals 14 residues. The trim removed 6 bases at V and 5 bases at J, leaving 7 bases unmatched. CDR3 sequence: CSAPGTSGRDTQYF. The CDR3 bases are TGCAGTGCGCCCGGGACTAGCGGACGAGATACGCAGTATTTT.

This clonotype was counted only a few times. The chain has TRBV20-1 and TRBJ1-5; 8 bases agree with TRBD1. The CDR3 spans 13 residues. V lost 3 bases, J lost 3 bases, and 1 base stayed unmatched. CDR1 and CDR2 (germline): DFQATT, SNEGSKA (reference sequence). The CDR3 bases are TGCAGTGCTAGGGACAGGGACAATCAGCCCCAGCATTTT. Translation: CSARDRDNQPQHF.

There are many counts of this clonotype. CDR3 residues: CASSQGNSPSYEQYF. The CDR3 nucleotides read TGTGCCAGCAGCCAAGGAAATAGCCCGTCCTACGAGCAGTACTTC. V gene TRBV14 combines with J gene TRBJ2-7; no reliable D call. V was trimmed by 1 base and J by 1 base, leaving 11 bases between them. This CDR3 has 15 amino acids. CDR1 and CDR2 (germline): SGHDN, FVKESK.

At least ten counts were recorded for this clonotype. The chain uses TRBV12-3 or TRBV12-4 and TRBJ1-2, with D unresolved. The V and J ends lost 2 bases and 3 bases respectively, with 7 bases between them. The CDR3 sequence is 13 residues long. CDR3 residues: CASSLRRDYGYTF. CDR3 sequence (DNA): TGTGCCAGCAGTTTAAGGAGGGACTATGGCTACACCTTC.

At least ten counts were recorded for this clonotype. In nucleotides, the CDR3 is TGTGCCAGCAGCCGACCGGGAGGAAGCACTGAAGCTTTCTTT. Translated: CASSRPGGSTEAFF. The gene calls are TRBV11-2 and TRBJ1-1, with D uncertain. V was pared by 5 bases and J by 4 bases, with 14 bases between. The CDR3 spans 14 residues. Germline V gene lookup returns CDR1 SGHAT and CDR2 FQNNGV. Full variable domain (rest looked up from reference TRBV11-2 and TRBJ1-1): EAGVAQSPRYKIIEKRQSVAFWCNPISGHATLYWYQQILGQGPKLLIQFQNNGVVDDSQLPKDRFSAERLKGVDSTLKIQPAKLEDSAVYLCASSRPGGSTEAFFGQGTRLTVV.

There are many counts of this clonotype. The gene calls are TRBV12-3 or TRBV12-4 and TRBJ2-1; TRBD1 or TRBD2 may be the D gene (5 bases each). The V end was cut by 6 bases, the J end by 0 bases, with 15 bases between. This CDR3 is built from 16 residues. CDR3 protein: CASSPQGRSSYNEQFF. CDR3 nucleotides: TGTGCCAGCAGCCCCCAGGGACGCAGCTCCTACAATGAGCAGTTCTTC.

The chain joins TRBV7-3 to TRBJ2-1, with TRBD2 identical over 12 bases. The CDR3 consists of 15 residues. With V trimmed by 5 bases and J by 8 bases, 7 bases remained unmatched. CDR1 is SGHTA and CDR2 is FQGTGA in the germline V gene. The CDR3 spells CASSILAGGQDEQFF. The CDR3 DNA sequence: TGTGCCAGCAGCATCCTAGCGGGAGGGCAGGATGAGCAGTTCTTC.

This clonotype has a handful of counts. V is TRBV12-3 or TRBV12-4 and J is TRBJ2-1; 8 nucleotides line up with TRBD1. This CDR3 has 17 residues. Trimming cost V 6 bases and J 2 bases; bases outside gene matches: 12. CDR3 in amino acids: CASSGQGRGIAYNEQFF. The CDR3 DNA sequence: TGTGCCAGCAGCGGACAGGGTCGGGGTATCGCCTACAATGAGCAGTTCTTC.

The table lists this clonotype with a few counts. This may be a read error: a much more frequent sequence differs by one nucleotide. For the CDR3, the DNA is TGTGCCAGCAGCCCCACGGGGGCGGACAATGAGCAGTACTTC. The encoded protein is CASSPTGADNEQYF. The chain has TRBV7-2 and TRBJ2-7, with D tentatively TRBD1 or TRBD2 (6 bases each). The CDR3 has 14 residues. Per germline, CDR1 SGHTA and CDR2 FQGNSA. Trimming stripped 5 bases from V and 7 bases from J, with 18 bases between.

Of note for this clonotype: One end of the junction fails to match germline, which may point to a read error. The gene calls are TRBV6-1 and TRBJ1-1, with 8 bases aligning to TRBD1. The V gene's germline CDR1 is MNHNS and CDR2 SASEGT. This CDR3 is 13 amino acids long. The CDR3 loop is CARRWDRFTEAFF. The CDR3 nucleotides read TGTGCCCGCAGGTGGGACAGGTTCACTGAAGCTTTCTTT.

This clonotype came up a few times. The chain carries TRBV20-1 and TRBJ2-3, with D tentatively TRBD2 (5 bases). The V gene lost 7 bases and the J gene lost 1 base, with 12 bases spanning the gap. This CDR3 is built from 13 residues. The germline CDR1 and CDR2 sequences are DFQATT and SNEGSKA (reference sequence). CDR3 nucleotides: TGCAGTGATTCGGGGAGCGGCACAGATACGCAGTATTTT. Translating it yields CSDSGSGTDTQYF.

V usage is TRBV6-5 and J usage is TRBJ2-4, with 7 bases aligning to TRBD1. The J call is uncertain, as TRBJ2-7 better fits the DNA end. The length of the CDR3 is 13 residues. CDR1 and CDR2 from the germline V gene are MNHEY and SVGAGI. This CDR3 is CASSRDSPFEQYF. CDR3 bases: TGTGCCAGCAGCCGGGACAGCCCCTTCGAGCAGTACTTC.

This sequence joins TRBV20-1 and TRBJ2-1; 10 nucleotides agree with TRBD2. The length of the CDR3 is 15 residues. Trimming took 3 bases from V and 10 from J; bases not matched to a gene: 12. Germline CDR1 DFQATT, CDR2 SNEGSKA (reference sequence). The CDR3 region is CSASEREGRNSEQFF. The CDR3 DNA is TGCAGTGCTAGCGAGCGGGAGGGCCGCAATAGCGAGCAGTTCTTC.

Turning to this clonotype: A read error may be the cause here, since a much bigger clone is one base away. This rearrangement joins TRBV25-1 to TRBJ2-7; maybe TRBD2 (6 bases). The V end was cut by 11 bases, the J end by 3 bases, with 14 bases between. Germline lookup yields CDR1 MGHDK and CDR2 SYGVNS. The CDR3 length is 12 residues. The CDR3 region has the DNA TGTGCCGGAGGGAGTGAGCACTACGAGCAGTACTTC. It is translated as CAGGSEHYEQYF.

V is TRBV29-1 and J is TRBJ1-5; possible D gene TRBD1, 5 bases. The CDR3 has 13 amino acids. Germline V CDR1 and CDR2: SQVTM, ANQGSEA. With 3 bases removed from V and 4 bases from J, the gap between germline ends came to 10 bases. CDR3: CSVDGGMNQPQHF. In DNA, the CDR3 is TGCAGCGTTGACGGGGGGATGAATCAGCCCCAGCATTTT.

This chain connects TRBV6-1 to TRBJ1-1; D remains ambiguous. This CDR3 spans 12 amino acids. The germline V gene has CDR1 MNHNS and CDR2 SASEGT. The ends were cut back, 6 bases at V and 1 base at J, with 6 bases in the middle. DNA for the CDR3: TGTGCCAGCAGGCAGTCGAACACTGAAGCTTTCTTT. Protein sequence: CASRQSNTEAFF.

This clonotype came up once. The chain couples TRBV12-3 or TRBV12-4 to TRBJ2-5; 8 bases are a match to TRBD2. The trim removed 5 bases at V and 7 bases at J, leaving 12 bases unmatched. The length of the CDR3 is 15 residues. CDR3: CASSPTSGVYGTQYF. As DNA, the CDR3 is TGTGCCAGCAGTCCCACTAGCGGCGTTTATGGGACCCAGTACTTC.